This T cell receptor beta chain was profiled in a study of STAT5B mutations in CD4+ large granular lymphocyte leukemia (dated 2022 in TCRdb). For context, the study as a whole: Among the healthy controls, the CDR3 'QG' motif was associated with a particular HLA allele. The study compared the TCRbeta repertoires of patients with CD4+ T-cell large granular lymphocyte leukemia against those of healthy blood donors. Flow cytometry on FACSCanto II or FACSVerse confirmed that purified fractions exceeded 95% purity among lymphocytes. Overall results and qualifications from the work: The data were not HLA-matched, and the higher clonality in CD4+ T-LGLL than in CD8+ T-LGLL could be due to the relatively small sample size. Each patient's main leukemic clonotypes were private, but less than 30% of these clonotypes showed up at low frequency in the non-leukemic repertoires of other patients. TRBV06-family usage was enriched among the top patient clones (8/27) compared with healthy controls (2/35). Greater clonality appeared to be present in CD4-sorted patient repertoires than in healthy CD4+ repertoires, and the difference was retained after the putative leukemic clones were removed.

V is cut by 4 bases and J by 8 bases, and the space between the germline ends is 17 bases. From a lookup of the germline V gene, CDR1 and CDR2 are MDHEN and SYDVKM. From the cysteine through the phenylalanine, the CDR3 covers 15 amino acids. The DNA shown is the 45-base CDR3, in frame from base 1. TCRbeta rearrangements were sequenced from genomic DNA using the immunoSEQ assay at survey resolution. The paper's processing steps were these. A lowest detectable productive clonotype frequency of 2.59 x 10-5 was observed in the TCR sequencing data. Analyses included only productive TCRbeta rearrangements, meaning complete and in-frame sequences. The clonality of each sample was calculated as Simpson clonality in the immunoSEQ Analyzer version 3.0. Clones were categorized by frequency as very rare, small, medium, large (1-20%) or hyperexpanded (>20%). Generation probabilities were estimated with OLGA 1.2.3, V-gene circos plots were made with VDJtools, specificities were looked up in VDJdb, and CDR3 motifs were identified with GLIPH. TCRdb stores this immuneACCESS table with in-frame sequences only. Part of the clones is absent; in the studies checked, under half of the shortfall reflects unresolved V genes, and no reason is known for the rest. The D gene and trimming were derived from the DNA, and the V and J assignments and clone size from that table. Across this sample there are about 45,000 clones, with around 86% seen only once. The ten largest clones add up to 2.6% of the sample.

Comment on this clone: It has no known antigen specificity. No base qualities exist here, and no much larger clone lies one base off it.

Healthy controls were roughly 35 blood donors whose buffy coats came from the Finnish Red Cross blood service. All TCR-sequenced material derived from peripheral blood: patient blood samples and healthy donor buffy coats. Ficoll-Hypaque gradient centrifugation was used to isolate peripheral blood mononuclear cells. Magnetic purification was used to isolate CD4+ cells from the buffy coats of the healthy controls. Genomic DNA was extracted using the Gentra Puregene Cell and Tissue kit, and a Qubit 2.0 fluorometer was used to quantify it. The sequence is built from TRBV28 and TRBJ1-4, with the identity of the D gene unclear. Source material: CD4+ T cells from blood buffy coats. The clonotype originates from a human donor in good health. The sequenced DNA: TGTGCCAGCAGTTCCCATAGCAGAGGTCTAGAAAAACTGTTTTTT. The translation is CASSSHSRGLEKLFF. This CDR3, with the reference TRBV28 and TRBJ1-4 proteins standing in past its ends, gives the full variable domain DVKVTQSSRYLVKRTGEKVFLECVQDMDHENMFWYRQDPGLGLRLIYFSYDVKMKEKGDIPEGYSVSREKKERFSLILESASTNQTSMYLCASSSHSRGLEKLFFGSGTQLSVL.